This T cell receptor beta chain appears in the sequencing data of a study of shared clonotypes between healthy human individuals. Overall study results and limits: Naive CD4 clonotypes were shared across a few donors at roughly 5%. Rarefaction analysis demonstrated incomplete sorted-subset sequencing notwithstanding large depth.

V lost 7 bases, J lost 6 bases, and 14 bases stayed unmatched. CDR3 length equals 15 residues. Germline values: CDR1 SQVTM, CDR2 ANQGSEA. To note about this clone: What it recognizes is unknown.

Sorted-subset replicate PCRs used around 200 ng of genomic DNA. This amount corresponded to about 29,000 T cell genomes. TCRdb's table, derived via immunoSEQ multiplex PCR, lists solely in-frame clones and lacks some. Here the sample spans approximately 620,000 clones, about 96% being singletons. Material for sequencing was naive CD4+ T cells sorted from blood. The subset is: CD45RA+ positively selected. The chain uses TRBV29-1 and TRBJ2-2, with 7 bases aligning to TRBD2. This receptor was taken from a woman in her 30s in good health. CDR3 sequence: CSALTVAGRAGELFF. The CDR3 bases are TGCAGCGCCCTGACCGTGGCAGGGAGGGCCGGGGAGCTGTTTTTT.